Listed below are T cell receptor beta chains from one sample, sequenced in a study of cytomegalovirus exposure and HLA in healthy donors. The assay was immunoSEQ multiplex PCR, and TCRdb's table has in-frame clones only and misses some. The table lists around 300,000 clones, approximately 86% of them singletons. The specimen was PBMCs. The receptors were sampled from a young woman in good health and CMV-seronegative. Each CDR3 is given with its conserved first and last residue. The order of the fields is V gene, D gene, J gene, clone size, CDR3 protein, CDR3 DNA. D genes are given only for firm matches. A clone size is listed for some rows: how often the clone was seen (once, few, many), or a class if it is expanded.

TRBV28	.	TRBJ1-5	.	CASTTRETYSNQPQHF	TGTGCCAGCACCACGAGAGAGACTTATAGCAATCAGCCCCAGCATTTT
TRBV29-1	.	TRBJ1-1	.	CSVVPSRALMNTEAFF	TGCAGCGTTGTCCCGTCCAGGGCCCTCATGAACACTGAAGCTTTCTTT
TRBV6-5	.	TRBJ1-1	.	CASGTMTGLNTEAFF	TGTGCCAGCGGGACGATGACAGGTCTTAACACTGAAGCTTTCTTT
TRBV28	.	TRBJ1-2	.	CASTLRAGAYGYTF	TGTGCCAGCACCTTAAGGGCAGGGGCCTATGGCTACACCTTC
TRBV5-4	TRBD1	TRBJ1-1	.	CASSPDRGRPAFF	TGTGCCAGCAGCCCAGACAGGGGGCGGCCAGCTTTCTTT
TRBV4-3	.	TRBJ1-3	.	CASSQDPRGSGNTIYF	TGCGCCAGCAGCCAAGACCCCCGAGGGTCTGGAAACACCATATATTTT
TRBV7-2	.	TRBJ2-7	.	CASSLGWGPTYEQYF	TGTGCCAGCAGCTTAGGGTGGGGGCCTACCTACGAGCAGTACTTC
TRBV10-3	.	TRBJ1-2	once	CAISESVDYGYTF	TGTGCCATCAGTGAATCAGTCGACTATGGCTACACCTTC
TRBV19	.	TRBJ2-7	.	CASSQDRLLYEQYF	TGTGCCAGTTCTCAAGACAGGCTCCTCTACGAGCAGTACTTC
TRBV10-1	.	TRBJ2-1	.	CASSESLVQNEQFF	TGCGCCAGCAGTGAGTCCCTGGTGCAGAATGAGCAGTTCTTC
TRBV11-3	TRBD1	TRBJ1-2	.	CASSWQGVGYTF	TGTGCCAGCAGCTGGCAGGGGGTCGGCTACACCTTC
TRBV27	.	TRBJ1-2	.	CASSLGGNYGYTF	TGTGCCAGCAGTTTAGGGGGGAACTATGGCTACACCTTC
TRBV6-5	TRBD1	TRBJ1-1	once	CASREDRGLGTEAFF	TGTGCCAGCAGGGAGGACAGGGGGTTGGGGACTGAAGCTTTCTTT
TRBV7-9	TRBD1	TRBJ1-4	.	CASSSTRTGQHNEKLFF	TGTGCCAGCAGCAGTACCCGGACGGGACAGCACAATGAAAAACTGTTTTTT
TRBV12-5	.	TRBJ2-1	.	CASGPNTPTPWRDYNEQFF	TGTGCTAGTGGTCCCAACACCCCAACGCCTTGGCGGGACTACAATGAGCAGTTCTTC
TRBV9	TRBD2	TRBJ2-7	.	CASSVVGTSGGASYEQYF	TGTGCCAGCAGCGTAGTTGGGACTAGCGGGGGGGCGTCCTACGAGCAGTACTTC
TRBV30	.	TRBJ2-5	.	CAWSRRIQETQYF	TGTGCCTGGAGTCGTCGTATCCAAGAGACCCAGTACTTC
TRBV11-2	TRBD2	TRBJ2-5	.	CASSLAPSGGETQYF	TGTGCCAGCAGCTTAGCCCCTAGCGGGGGGGAGACCCAGTACTTC
TRBV6-5	TRBD2	TRBJ2-2	.	CASSGTSGNTGELFF	TGTGCCAGCAGTGGGACTAGCGGTAACACCGGGGAGCTGTTTTTT
TRBV19	.	TRBJ2-1	.	CASSIRSGLHEQFF	TGTGCCAGTAGTATCCGGTCAGGGCTCCATGAGCAGTTCTTC
TRBV29-1	.	TRBJ2-7	.	CSVPTGPYEQYF	TGCAGCGTTCCGACAGGTCCGTACGAGCAGTACTTC
TRBV19	TRBD2	TRBJ2-7	.	CASSFGPGGTYEQYF	TGTGCCAGTAGTTTTGGGCCCGGGGGGACCTACGAGCAGTACTTC
TRBV11-2	.	TRBJ2-7	.	CASSWGQGAAYEQYF	TGTGCCAGCAGCTGGGGGCAGGGAGCCGCCTACGAGCAGTACTTC